The 20 T cell receptor beta chains listed next were all sequenced from one sample in a study of CD8+ T cells in alopecia areata. The treatment denotes: oral pan-JAK inhibitor, 5-10 mg twice daily. Following RNA extraction, reverse transcription yielded cDNA that acted as the sequencing template. Clones were read by immunoSEQ multiplex PCR, and TCRdb kept only the in-frame ones, dropping some. The sample lists roughly 100,000 clones, approximately 84% occurring once. Sequencing used CD8+ T cells sorted from blood, obtained at approximately week 31, from a patient treated with tofacitinib. These receptors came from a human donor with alopecia areata.

This clone was seen more than once but under ten times. CDR3 protein: CASSPGTGDYEQYF. The CDR3 DNA reads as TGTGCCAGCAGCCCCGGGACAGGGGACTACGAGCAGTACTTC. The rearrangement uses TRBV7-6 and TRBJ2-5, with TRBD1 matching over 10 bases. The closer fit of TRBJ2-7 to the DNA end suggests the J call may be wrong. The CDR3 spans 14 residues. Per the germline V gene, CDR1 is SGHVS and CDR2 is FNYEAQ.

This clone was recorded once. The V gene is TRBV4-1, the J gene TRBJ2-7; unclear D gene. The V gene's germline CDR1 is MGHRA and CDR2 YSYEKL. CDR3 size: 17 residues. V lost 0 bases and J lost 0, with 15 bases in between. CDR3 DNA sequence: TGCGCCAGCAGCCAAGAGAAGTACAGCCTCTCCTCCTACGAGCAGTACTTC. This codes for CASSQEKYSLSSYEQYF.

A few counts support this clone. The chain employs TRBV30 and TRBJ2-2; D unresolved. Trimming removed 0 bases from V and 5 bases from J, with 1 base in between. From germline, CDR1 is GTSNPN and CDR2 SVGIG (reference sequence). This CDR3 is 11 amino acids long. This CDR3 is CAWSVTGELFF. The CDR3 DNA is TGTGCCTGGAGTGTTACCGGGGAGCTGTTTTTT.

This clone showed up just once. The V gene is TRBV4-1, the J gene TRBJ2-2, with a weak D call TRBD2 (6 bases). The CDR3 covers 16 residues. Germline lookup yields CDR1 MGHRA and CDR2 YSYEKL. Trimming took off 4 bases at V and 1 base at J, with 13 bases between the two ends. The CDR3 is CASSRRGEENTGELFF. CDR3 in DNA: TGCGCCAGCAGCCGGCGGGGTGAGGAGAACACCGGGGAGCTGTTTTTT.

This chain links TRBV13 with TRBJ2-7, with 11 bases matching TRBD1. This CDR3 spans 15 amino acids. CDR1 is PRHDT and CDR2 is FYEKMQ in the germline V gene (reference sequence). The J segment lost 0 bases and the V segment lost 5 bases, leaving 3 bases of the junction unmatched. The CDR3 here is CASSPGQGDSYEQYF. The CDR3 nucleotides are TGTGCCAGCAGCCCGGGACAGGGGGACTCCTACGAGCAGTACTTC.

This clone was found a few times. At the DNA level, this CDR3 is encoded by other sequences in the same sample as well. V is TRBV6-5 and J is TRBJ2-7; unclear D gene. The V and J ends lost 2 bases and 3 bases respectively, with 8 bases between them. In germline, CDR1 is MNHEY, CDR2 SVGAGI. CDR3 length: 13 residues. The CDR3 reads CASSYGESYEQYF. The DNA of the CDR3 is TGTGCCAGCAGTTACGGCGAAAGCTACGAGCAGTACTTC.

The chain uses TRBV7-8 and TRBJ2-3, with 10 nucleotides matching TRBD2. In germline, CDR1 is SGHVS, CDR2 FQNEAQ. This CDR3 has 16 residues. V lost 2 bases, J lost 2 bases, and 4 bases stayed unmatched. In DNA, the CDR3 is TGTGCCAGCAGCTTATCTAGCGGGAGACTCACAGATACGCAGTATTTT. This translates into CASSLSSGRLTDTQYF. Supplemented by reference TRBV7-8 and TRBJ2-3, the full variable domain reads GAGVSQSPRYKVAKRGQDVALRCDPISGHVSLFWYQQALGQGPEFLTYFQNEAQLDKSGLPSDRFFAERPEGSVSTLKIQRTQQEDSAVYLCASSLSSGRLTDTQYFGPGTRLTVL.

The chain couples TRBV29-1 to TRBJ1-4; the D is unclear. CDR1 and CDR2 (germline): SQVTM, ANQGSEA. The CDR3 contains 12 residues. Trimming pared 4 bases from V and 0 bases from J, leaving 3 bases between. The CDR3: CSVGATNEKLFF. Here the CDR3 DNA reads TGCAGCGTTGGAGCAACTAATGAAAAACTGTTTTTT.

V usage is TRBV19 and J usage is TRBJ1-4, with 7 bases identical to TRBD1. The V and J ends lost 5 bases and 0 bases, in that order; junction bases with no gene match: 3. Germline loops: CDR1 LNHDA, CDR2 SQIVND (reference sequence). The CDR3 length is 15 residues. The CDR3 spells CASSDRDATNEKLFF. The CDR3 nucleotides are TGTGCCAGTAGTGACAGGGACGCAACTAATGAAAAACTGTTTTTT.

This chain links TRBV27 with TRBJ2-1; D gene ambiguous. Germline V gene sequence: CDR1 MNHEY, CDR2 SMNVEV (reference sequence). The CDR3 has 13 amino acids. V was trimmed by 7 bases and J by 6 bases, leaving 13 bases between them. The CDR3 spells CASNALGLNEQFF. Here the CDR3 DNA reads TGTGCCAGCAATGCTTTGGGTCTCAATGAGCAGTTCTTC.

V is TRBV29-1 and J is TRBJ2-2, with no clear D. Germline V CDR1 and CDR2: SQVTM, ANQGSEA. The CDR3 loop spans 12 amino acids. Trimming took 7 bases from V and 1 from J, leaving 7 bases between them. The CDR3 nucleotides read TGCAGCGCCGGTGAGAACACCGGGGAGCTGTTTTTT. It yields the protein CSAGENTGELFF.

The chain links TRBV11-2 to TRBJ1-1, with D tentatively TRBD1 (5 bases). The CDR3 consists of 16 residues. The V end lost 6 bases, the J end lost 4 bases, and 21 bases lay between the germline ends. Germline V gene lookup returns CDR1 SGHAT and CDR2 FQNNGV. Here the CDR3 DNA reads TGTGCCAGCAGTACTGCAGGGTTGGGAGGGGTCACTGAAGCTTTCTTT. Its protein is CASSTAGLGGVTEAFF.

This clone has just a few counts. The rearrangement links TRBV21-1 to TRBJ2-7; the table names TRBD2, a call not compared with the DNA. TRBV21-1 is recorded as a pseudogene. The CDR3 covers 16 residues. This CDR3 is CASSAGFFEWSYEQYF. In DNA form, the CDR3 reads TGTGCCAGCAGCGCGGGATTTTTCGAATGGTCCTACGAGCAGTACTTC.

The chain couples TRBV13 to TRBJ1-2; D is perhaps TRBD1 (6 bases). Germline loops: CDR1 PRHDT, CDR2 FYEKMQ (reference sequence). Trimming stripped 2 bases from V and 0 bases from J, with 22 bases between. CDR3 size: 19 residues. The CDR3, as DNA: TGTGCCAGCAGCTTAAGCCTCGGCTTAGGAGGGGGTTCTAACTATGGCTACACCTTC. The encoded protein is CASSLSLGLGGGSNYGYTF.

This clone has a single count. The chain has TRBV15 and TRBJ2-3, with 11 nucleotides matching TRBD2. Per germline, CDR1 LNHNV and CDR2 YYDKDF (reference sequence). Trimming removed 2 bases from V and 6 bases from J; junction bases left unmatched: 4. The CDR3 contains 15 residues. The CDR3 loop is CATSRTSGGGDTQYF. The CDR3 DNA sequence: TGTGCCACCAGCAGAACTAGCGGGGGAGGGGATACGCAGTATTTT.

This chain joins TRBV4-1 and TRBJ2-7; 14 bases are shared with TRBD2. V was clipped by 6 bases and J by 0 bases; unmatched bases: 1. Germline assignment: CDR1 MGHRA and CDR2 YSYEKL. This CDR3 spans 15 amino acids. CDR3 region: CASRGTSGSSYEQYF. DNA of the CDR3: TGCGCCAGCAGAGGGACTAGCGGGAGCTCCTACGAGCAGTACTTC.

The gene calls are TRBV27 and TRBJ1-5; D is unresolved. The CDR3 runs to 13 residues. The V end was cut by 5 bases, the J end by 2 bases, with 7 bases between. Per the germline V gene, CDR1 is MNHEY and CDR2 is SMNVEV (reference sequence). The CDR3 loop reads CASSPLGNQPQHF. The CDR3 nucleotides are TGTGCCAGCAGTCCCTTGGGCAATCAGCCCCAGCATTTT.

The chain employs TRBV11-2 and TRBJ2-3; D unresolved. From germline, CDR1 is SGHAT and CDR2 FQNNGV. The CDR3 is 13 residues long. V dropped 1 base and J dropped 4 bases, with 6 bases sitting between them. CDR3 protein: CASSLGPPDTQYF. The CDR3 coding sequence is TGTGCCAGCAGCTTAGGCCCCCCAGATACGCAGTATTTT. Full variable domain (rest looked up from reference TRBV11-2 and TRBJ2-3): EAGVAQSPRYKIIEKRQSVAFWCNPISGHATLYWYQQILGQGPKLLIQFQNNGVVDDSQLPKDRFSAERLKGVDSTLKIQPAKLEDSAVYLCASSLGPPDTQYFGPGTRLTVL.

The V gene is TRBV5-1, the J gene TRBJ2-4; TRBD1 matches 8 bases. The germline CDR1 and CDR2 sequences are SGHRS and YFSETQ. V was pared by 0 bases and J by 5 bases, with 7 bases of the junction left unmatched. The CDR3 consists of 16 residues. The CDR3 DNA reads TGCGCCAGCAGCTTGGTAGGCAGGGGGCTGGAAAACATTCAGTACTTC. Residues: CASSLVGRGLENIQYF.

This clone was seen more than once but under ten times. V is TRBV30 and J is TRBJ2-7; D not resolved. This CDR3 spans 11 amino acids. Deletions cut 1 base from V and 3 bases from J, with 4 bases between. The germline CDR1 and CDR2 sequences are GTSNPN and SVGIG (reference sequence). In nucleotides, the CDR3 is TGTGCCTGGAGTGGGGACTACGAGCAGTACTTC. It is translated as CAWSGDYEQYF.